Included here is one T cell receptor (beta chain) sequence, with context. The sample belongs to a study of blood T cell repertoires in COVID-19. TCRdb's table, derived via immunoSEQ multiplex PCR, lists solely in-frame clones and lacks some. The table has about 170,000 clones, around four fifths seen once. The CDR3 extends over 13 amino acids. CDR1 is MDHEN and CDR2 is SYDVKM in the germline V gene. Trimming removed 11 bases from V and 0 bases from J, with 14 bases in between. The specimen sequenced was peripheral blood. This sequence was found in a woman between 65 and 79 years old who had recovered from COVID-19. The chain combines TRBV28 with TRBJ2-7; TRBD2 is a possible D gene (6 bases). CDR3 coding DNA: TGTGCCCACTTGGGGCGGGACTCCTACGAGCAGTACTTC. This codes for CAHLGRDSYEQYF.